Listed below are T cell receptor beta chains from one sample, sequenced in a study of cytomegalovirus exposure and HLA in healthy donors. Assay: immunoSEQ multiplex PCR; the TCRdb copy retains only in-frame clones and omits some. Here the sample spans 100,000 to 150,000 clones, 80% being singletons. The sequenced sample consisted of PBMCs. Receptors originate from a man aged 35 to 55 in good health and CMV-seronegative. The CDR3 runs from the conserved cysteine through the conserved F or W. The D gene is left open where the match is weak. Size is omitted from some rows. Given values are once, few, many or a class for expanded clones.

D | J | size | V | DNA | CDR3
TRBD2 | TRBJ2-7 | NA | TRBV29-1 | TGCAGCGTTGAAGCTGGAGCTAGCGGGGGGTACGAGCAGTACTTC | CSVEAGASGGYEQYF
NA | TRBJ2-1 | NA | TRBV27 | TGTGCCAGCAGTTTATCCACAGGACAGAATGAGCAGTTCTTC | CASSLSTGQNEQFF
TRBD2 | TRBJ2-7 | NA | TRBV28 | TGTGCCAGCAGCTTTAGCGGGAGAAACGAGCAGTACTTC | CASSFSGRNEQYF
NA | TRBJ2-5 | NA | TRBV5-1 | TGCGCCAGCAGCTCAGAACCACGGGGGTGGGCCCAAGAGACCCAGTACTTC | CASSSEPRGWAQETQYF
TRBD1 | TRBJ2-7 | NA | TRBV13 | TGTGCCAGCAGCAGTAGGGACAGGACCTACGAGCAGTACTTC | CASSSRDRTYEQYF
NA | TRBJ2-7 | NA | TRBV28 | TGTGCCAGCAAAACAGGTTCCTACGAGCAGTACTTC | CASKTGSYEQYF
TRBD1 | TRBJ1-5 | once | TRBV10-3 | TGTGCCATCAAAGAGGGGGCTGACAATCAGCCCCAGCATTTT | CAIKEGADNQPQHF
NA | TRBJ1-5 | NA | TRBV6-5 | TGTGCCAGCAGCCCCCACTGGAATCAGCCCCAGCATTTT | CASSPHWNQPQHF
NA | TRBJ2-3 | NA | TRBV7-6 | TGTGCCAGCAGCTCCCTCCTGGGCCAAACAGATACGCAGTATTTT | CASSSLLGQTDTQYF
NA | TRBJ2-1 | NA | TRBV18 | TGTGCCAGCTCACCGGCGGGGCAGGGGGTAGTGAATGAGCAGTTCTTC | CASSPAGQGVVNEQFF
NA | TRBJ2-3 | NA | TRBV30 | TGTGCCTGGAGGGACCCAGGGACAGATACGCAGTATTTT | CAWRDPGTDTQYF
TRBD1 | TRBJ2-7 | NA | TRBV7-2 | TGTGCCAGCAGCTTCGGACAGGGTCAATACGAGCAGTACTTC | CASSFGQGQYEQYF
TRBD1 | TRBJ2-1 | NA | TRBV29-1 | TGCAGCGTTGAAGAGGGACAGGGATATTTGAATGAGCAGTTCTTC | CSVEEGQGYLNEQFF
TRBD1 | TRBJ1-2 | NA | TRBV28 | TGTGCCAGCAGTGTAATGAACAGGGGGTGGAACTATGGCTACACCTTC | CASSVMNRGWNYGYTF
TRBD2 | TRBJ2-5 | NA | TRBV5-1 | TGCGCCAGCAGCCCCGGGACTAGCGGACAAGAGACCCAGTACTTC | CASSPGTSGQETQYF
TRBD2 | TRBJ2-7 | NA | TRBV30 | TGTGCCTGGAGTGTATTCGCGGGAGGGCCGGGGGAGCAGTACTTC | CAWSVFAGGPGEQYF
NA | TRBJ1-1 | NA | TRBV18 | TGTGCCAGCTCACCACCGCACACGAACACTGAAGCTTTCTTT | CASSPPHTNTEAFF
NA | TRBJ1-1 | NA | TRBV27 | TGTGCCAGCAGTTTTAGAGGGTACACTGAAGCTTTCTTT | CASSFRGYTEAFF
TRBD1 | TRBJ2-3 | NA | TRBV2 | TGTGCCAGCCGCCGGGACAGGGGCACAGATACGCAGTATTTT | CASRRDRGTDTQYF
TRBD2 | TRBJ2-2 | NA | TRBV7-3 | TGTGCCAGCAGCCCTAACATAGCGGGAGGCCTCTCCACCGGGGAGCTGTTTTTT | CASSPNIAGGLSTGELFF
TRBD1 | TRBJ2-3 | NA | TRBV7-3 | TGTGCCAGCAGCTTACAGGGGGCCCCGAGCACAGATACGCAGTATTTT | CASSLQGAPSTDTQYF
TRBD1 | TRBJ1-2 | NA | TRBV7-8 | TGTGCCAGCAGTCGGACAGGGGGGGGTGGCTACACCTTC | CASSRTGGGGYTF
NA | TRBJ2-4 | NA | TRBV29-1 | TGCAGCGTAAGTAAGGCAGGCGGGATTCAGTACTTC | CSVSKAGGIQYF
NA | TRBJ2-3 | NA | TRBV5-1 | TGCGCCAGCAGCTGGGTGGGGCACGAGAAAGATACGCAGTATTTT | CASSWVGHEKDTQYF
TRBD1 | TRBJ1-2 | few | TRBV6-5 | TGTGCCAGCAGTTACTCGACAGGGGTGGGGAAATATGGCTACACCTTC | CASSYSTGVGKYGYTF